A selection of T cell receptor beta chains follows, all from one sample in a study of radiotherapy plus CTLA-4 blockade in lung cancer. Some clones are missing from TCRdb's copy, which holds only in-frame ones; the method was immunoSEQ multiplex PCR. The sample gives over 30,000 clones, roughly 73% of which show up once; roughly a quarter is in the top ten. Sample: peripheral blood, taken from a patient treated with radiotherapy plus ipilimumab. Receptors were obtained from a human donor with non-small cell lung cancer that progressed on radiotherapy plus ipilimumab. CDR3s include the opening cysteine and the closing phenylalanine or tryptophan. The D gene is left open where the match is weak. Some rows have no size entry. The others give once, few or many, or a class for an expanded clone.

CASSPVKGTGEAFF | TGTGCCAGCTCACCTGTGAAGGGGACTGGTGAAGCTTTCTTT | NA | TRBJ1-1 | NA | TRBV18
CASSREMNTEAFF | TGTGCCAGCAGCCGCGAAATGAACACTGAAGCTTTCTTT | NA | TRBJ1-1 | NA | TRBV7-2
CASSRSGGRGNIQYF | TGTGCCAGCAGCCGTAGTGGGGGCCGGGGAAACATTCAGTACTTC | NA | TRBJ2-4 | NA | TRBV7-9
CSVDLPGLANPGELFF | TGCAGCGTGGATTTACCGGGACTAGCGAACCCCGGGGAGCTGTTTTTT | NA | TRBJ2-2 | TRBD2 | TRBV29-1
CASSPGQGSTDTQYF | TGCGCCAGCAGCCCAGGACAGGGGAGCACAGATACGCAGTATTTT | NA | TRBJ2-3 | TRBD1 | TRBV5-1
CASSEFEQGEFF | TGTGCCAGCAGTGAGTTCGAACAGGGTGAGTTCTTC | NA | TRBJ2-1 | NA | TRBV6-1
CASSQDSWTTEAFF | TGCGCCAGCAGCCAAGATTCGTGGACTACTGAAGCTTTCTTT | NA | TRBJ1-1 | NA | TRBV4-3
CASSLASRAGQPQHF | TGTGCCAGCAGCTTAGCTTCTCGGGCGGGCCAGCCCCAGCATTTT | few | TRBJ1-5 | NA | TRBV7-2
CASGRGESLGNEQFF | TGCGCCAGCGGAAGGGGTGAAAGCTTGGGCAATGAGCAGTTCTTC | NA | TRBJ2-1 | NA | TRBV5-1
CASSLGGASYGYTF | TGTGCCAGCAGCCTAGGGGGGGCCAGCTATGGCTACACCTTC | NA | TRBJ1-2 | NA | TRBV6-5
CASSYSGGETQYF | TGTGCCAGCAGTTACTCGGGGGGAGAGACCCAGTACTTC | NA | TRBJ2-5 | NA | TRBV6-5
CASSAGLSYEQYF | TGTGCCAGCAGTGCAGGGCTCTCCTACGAGCAGTACTTC | few | TRBJ2-7 | NA | TRBV2
CASLTSGGGHEQFF | TGTGCCAGCCTAACTAGCGGGGGGGGTCATGAGCAGTTCTTC | NA | TRBJ2-1 | TRBD2 | TRBV28
CASSYSSGSNTEAFF | TGTGCCAGCAGTTACTCTTCGGGGTCGAACACTGAAGCTTTCTTT | few | TRBJ1-1 | NA | TRBV6-5
CSVEASGAEQFF | TGCAGCGTTGAAGCTAGCGGGGCGGAGCAGTTCTTC | NA | TRBJ2-1 | TRBD2 | TRBV29-1
CAISEPFSLGQGLHEQYF | TGTGCCATCAGTGAGCCTTTTTCCCTTGGACAGGGCCTCCACGAGCAGTACTTC | NA | TRBJ2-7 | TRBD1 | TRBV10-3
CASSLLKGAGHNYGYTF | TGTGCCAGCAGCTTATTGAAAGGGGCAGGGCACAACTATGGCTACACCTTC | NA | TRBJ1-2 | NA | TRBV7-3
CASSLTGGFGNTIYF | TGTGCCAGCAGCTTGACAGGGGGCTTTGGAAACACCATATATTTT | NA | TRBJ1-3 | TRBD1 | TRBV5-4
CASSVSGGTGELFF | TGCGCCAGCAGTGTTAGCGGGGGCACCGGGGAGCTGTTTTTT | once | TRBJ2-2 | TRBD2 | TRBV10-2
CASKGDTYEQYF | TGTGCCAGTAAAGGAGATACCTACGAGCAGTACTTC | NA | TRBJ2-7 | NA | TRBV19
CASSVNAGGYNEQFF | TGTGCCAGCAGCGTCAACGCGGGGGGGTACAATGAGCAGTTCTTC | NA | TRBJ2-1 | TRBD2 | TRBV7-3
CASSPAGLAFSGELFF | TGTGCCAGCAGTCCTGCGGGACTAGCGTTCTCCGGGGAGCTGTTTTTT | NA | TRBJ2-2 | TRBD2 | TRBV6-6
CASSESAGFGGYGYTF | TGTGCCAGCAGTGAATCCGCGGGGTTCGGAGGGTATGGCTACACCTTC | NA | TRBJ1-2 | NA | TRBV25-1
CASSITGQGGNQPQHF | TGTGCCAGTAGTATAACGGGACAGGGCGGCAATCAGCCCCAGCATTTT | few | TRBJ1-5 | TRBD1 | TRBV19
CASSSTLSYEQYF | TGTGCCAGCAGTTCGACACTGTCCTACGAGCAGTACTTC | NA | TRBJ2-7 | NA | TRBV28
CATTGAANEKLFF | TGTGCCACCACAGGGGCCGCTAATGAAAAACTGTTTTTT | NA | TRBJ1-4 | TRBD1 | TRBV6-5
CASSGGQPGNTEAFF | TGCGCCAGCAGCGGGGGACAGCCGGGAAACACTGAAGCTTTCTTT | NA | TRBJ1-1 | TRBD1 | TRBV5-1
CASSFGGATASDTQYF | TGTGCCAGCAGCTTTGGCGGGGCGACCGCCTCAGATACGCAGTATTTT | NA | TRBJ2-3 | NA | TRBV5-4
CASSEQVLYSLVNYGYTF | TGTGCCAGCAGTGAACAGGTTCTATACAGCTTAGTAAACTATGGCTACACCTTC | NA | TRBJ1-2 | NA | TRBV2
CASSPNYGMTGHTNEKLFF | TGTGCCAGCTCACCGAACTACGGAATGACAGGGCACACTAATGAAAAACTGTTTTTT | NA | TRBJ1-4 | TRBD1 | TRBV18
CASSTRTGNEQYF | TGTGCCAGCAGCACCCGGACGGGGAACGAGCAGTACTTC | few | TRBJ2-7 | NA | TRBV5-4
CASSGRTSLATQYF | TGTGCCAGCAGTGGACGGACTAGCCTCGCGACCCAGTACTTC | NA | TRBJ2-5 | TRBD2 | TRBV2
CASSELAYEQYF | TGTGCCAGCTCGGAGCTAGCGTACGAGCAGTACTTC | NA | TRBJ2-7 | NA | TRBV2
CASSLVYGQPQHF | TGTGCCAGCAGCTTGGTGTATGGCCAGCCCCAGCATTTT | NA | TRBJ1-5 | NA | TRBV5-5
CASSTRTAQETQYF | TGTGCCAGCAGTACCCGGACAGCCCAAGAGACCCAGTACTTC | NA | TRBJ2-5 | NA | TRBV27
CASSKGGGAGTGELFF | TGTGCCAGCAGCAAAGGCGGGGGGGCAGGTACCGGGGAGCTGTTTTTT | NA | TRBJ2-2 | TRBD2 | TRBV7-2
CASSSQSGLGLGYTF | TGTGCCAGCAGCTCCCAATCGGGTTTAGGACTTGGCTACACCTTC | NA | TRBJ1-2 | NA | TRBV21-1
CASSWGTGESYGYTF | TGTGCCAGCAGCTGGGGGACAGGGGAGAGCTATGGCTACACCTTC | NA | TRBJ1-2 | TRBD1 | TRBV5-4
CASSSGVESNQPQHF | TGTGCCAGCTCATCCGGGGTGGAGAGCAATCAGCCCCAGCATTTT | NA | TRBJ1-5 | NA | TRBV18
CASSDRDRDQPQHF | TGTGCCAGCAGCGACCGGGACAGGGATCAGCCCCAGCATTTT | few | TRBJ1-5 | NA | TRBV21-1
CASGRTGPTEAFF | TGTGCCAGTGGAAGGACAGGGCCCACTGAAGCTTTCTTT | NA | TRBJ1-1 | TRBD1 | TRBV19
CASRVQGGTAYGYTF | TGTGCCAGTAGAGTACAGGGTGGGACAGCTTATGGCTACACCTTC | NA | TRBJ1-2 | TRBD1 | TRBV19
CASSQAGGLYF | TGTGCCAGCAGCCAAGCGGGGGGGCTGTACTTC | NA | TRBJ2-7 | TRBD2 | TRBV4-2
CASVGKTLAGRRETQYF | TGTGCCTCGGTGGGCAAGACACTAGCGGGGCGGAGAGAGACCCAGTACTTC | NA | TRBJ2-5 | TRBD2 | TRBV27
CSVWGRASYEQYF | TGCAGCGTTTGGGGCAGGGCCTCCTACGAGCAGTACTTC | NA | TRBJ2-7 | NA | TRBV29-1
CASSLAGSGGNIQYF | TGTGCCAGCAGCTTAGCGGGTAGCGGGGGAAACATTCAGTACTTC | NA | TRBJ2-4 | TRBD2 | TRBV7-2
CASSPNVGDEQFF | TGCGCCAGCAGCCCAAACGTAGGGGATGAGCAGTTCTTC | NA | TRBJ2-1 | NA | TRBV5-1
CASSLGGGNYEQYF | TGTGCCAGCAGCCTAGGGGGGGGTAACTACGAGCAGTACTTC | NA | TRBJ2-7 | NA | TRBV7-2
CGSRVSTEAFF | TGCGGAAGCAGGGTCAGCACTGAAGCTTTCTTT | NA | TRBJ1-1 | NA | TRBV20-1
CASKKARQADNSPLHF | TGTGCCAGCAAAAAAGCCCGGCAGGCCGATAATTCACCCCTCCACTTT | NA | TRBJ1-6 | NA | TRBV2
CASSPEAASGGYTQYF | TGTGCCAGCAGCCCCGAGGCGGCTAGCGGGGGCTATACGCAGTATTTT | few | TRBJ2-3 | TRBD2 | TRBV7-3
CASSLESDYEQYF | TGTGCCAGCAGCTTAGAATCAGACTACGAGCAGTACTTC | NA | TRBJ2-7 | NA | TRBV11-2
CASSLVLAGGNEQFF | TGTGCCAGCAGCTTAGTACTAGCGGGGGGCAATGAGCAGTTCTTC | NA | TRBJ2-1 | TRBD2 | TRBV11-2